This is a list of T cell receptor beta chains from one sample in a study of blood T cell repertoires in COVID-19. Assay used: immunoSEQ multiplex PCR; TCRdb lists only in-frame clones, some missing. Of 240,000 or so clones listed, about 89% are singletons. Material: PBMCs or T cells enriched from blood (not recorded which). The receptors were sampled from a man aged 40-50 years who had recovered from COVID-19. The conserved cysteine and the conserved F or W are not part of the CDR3 here. Each record gives: J gene, V gene, CDR3 protein.

j_call: TRBJ2-7
v_call: TRBV7-2
cdr3_aa: ASSLAMGRGNYEQY

j_call: TRBJ1-3
v_call: TRBV19
cdr3_aa: ASSINRGVSGNTIY

j_call: TRBJ1-4
v_call: TRBV5-1
cdr3_aa: ASTHQDRVGEKLF

j_call: TRBJ1-3
v_call: TRBV11-3
cdr3_aa: ASSPPGGGNTIY

j_call: TRBJ2-3
v_call: TRBV28
cdr3_aa: ASRSPVGGTDTQY

j_call: TRBJ2-7
v_call: TRBV28
cdr3_aa: ASSTDRIYEQY

j_call: TRBJ1-1
v_call: TRBV18
cdr3_aa: ASSPQGSGTEAF

j_call: TRBJ2-5
v_call: TRBV28
cdr3_aa: ASSSPQGSETQY

j_call: TRBJ2-5
v_call: TRBV10-1
cdr3_aa: ASSAIGGIEETQY

j_call: TRBJ2-1
v_call: TRBV7-2
cdr3_aa: ASSLRSTSGSYNEQF

j_call: TRBJ2-7
v_call: TRBV5-6
cdr3_aa: ASSYGEANEQY

j_call: TRBJ2-4
v_call: TRBV29-1
cdr3_aa: SVLAGADSLAKNIQY

j_call: TRBJ2-1
v_call: TRBV29-1
cdr3_aa: SVEGGGGSYNEQF

j_call: TRBJ2-7
v_call: TRBV6-1
cdr3_aa: ASSEIQGLYEQY

j_call: TRBJ2-3
v_call: TRBV28
cdr3_aa: GVVRGSTDTQY

j_call: TRBJ2-1
v_call: TRBV9
cdr3_aa: ASSVGPGTSGSGEQF

j_call: TRBJ1-4
v_call: TRBV12-3/TRBV12-4
cdr3_aa: ASSPGDREKLF

j_call: TRBJ1-2
v_call: TRBV9
cdr3_aa: ASSVAGQGARFGYT

j_call: TRBJ2-7
v_call: TRBV10-3
cdr3_aa: AIRGLAGEYEQY

j_call: TRBJ1-4
v_call: TRBV28
cdr3_aa: ASRAGALEKLF

j_call: TRBJ1-2
v_call: TRBV28
cdr3_aa: ASSRTGAGGYT

j_call: TRBJ2-7
v_call: TRBV5-4
cdr3_aa: ASSFRREGRNEQY

j_call: TRBJ1-2
v_call: TRBV5-1
cdr3_aa: ASSVNNVARYGYT

j_call: TRBJ1-5
v_call: TRBV12-5
cdr3_aa: ASGLEDPGLLSIYSNQPQH

j_call: TRBJ2-1
v_call: TRBV7-9
cdr3_aa: ASSSQGTGGNEQF

j_call: TRBJ2-7
v_call: TRBV4-1
cdr3_aa: ASSQENEWWSSYEQY

j_call: TRBJ2-7
v_call: TRBV27
cdr3_aa: ASGDSRFGTGPYEQY

j_call: TRBJ1-5
v_call: TRBV6-5
cdr3_aa: ASSYSANQPQH

j_call: TRBJ1-3
v_call: TRBV6-6
cdr3_aa: ASSHRRRGNPGNTIY

j_call: TRBJ1-2
v_call: TRBV5-4
cdr3_aa: ASSLDRGQVSGYT

j_call: TRBJ1-1
v_call: TRBV5-8
cdr3_aa: ASSLVVTLENTEAF

j_call: TRBJ1-2
v_call: TRBV9
cdr3_aa: ASSVEDRGYGYT

j_call: TRBJ2-2
v_call: TRBV29-1
cdr3_aa: SVGASGDTGELF

j_call: TRBJ2-1
v_call: TRBV7-6
cdr3_aa: ASSSIAGGRYNEQF

j_call: TRBJ2-7
v_call: TRBV5-1
cdr3_aa: ASSWQGKYEQY

j_call: TRBJ1-2
v_call: TRBV24-1
cdr3_aa: ATSRTGVSGYT

j_call: TRBJ2-4
v_call: TRBV6-4
cdr3_aa: ASSPALASNIQY

j_call: TRBJ2-7
v_call: TRBV7-2
cdr3_aa: ASSSGFRTRGDEQY

j_call: TRBJ2-2
v_call: TRBV10-3
cdr3_aa: AISKDSGRSSVSYAGELF

j_call: TRBJ2-3
v_call: TRBV5-1
cdr3_aa: ASSLSDRTDTQY

j_call: TRBJ2-5
v_call: TRBV11-2
cdr3_aa: ASSLEFGGHQETQY

j_call: TRBJ1-5
v_call: TRBV3-1/TRBV3-2
cdr3_aa: ASSQEYLPGQGSVGDQPQH

j_call: TRBJ2-3
v_call: TRBV10-2
cdr3_aa: ASSDYKITGGRIDTQY

j_call: TRBJ2-1
v_call: TRBV7-9
cdr3_aa: ASSPPLGRTSSRVQF

j_call: TRBJ1-6
v_call: TRBV30
cdr3_aa: AWSRGTAKNSPLH

j_call: TRBJ1-6
v_call: TRBV30
cdr3_aa: AWERLGTVINSPLH

j_call: TRBJ1-4
v_call: TRBV3-1/TRBV3-2
cdr3_aa: ASSQMVEDEKLF

j_call: TRBJ1-2
v_call: TRBV12-3/TRBV12-4
cdr3_aa: ASRRTDYGYT

j_call: TRBJ2-7
v_call: TRBV11-2
cdr3_aa: ASSLLAGDDYEQY